The entry below describes one T cell receptor beta chain. The data are from a study of shared clonotypes between healthy human individuals. TCRdb's copy holds only in-frame clones and misses some; the assay was immunoSEQ multiplex PCR. Seen here are fewer than 700,000 clones, 85% to 95% observed once, and the top ten hold 0.11%. Terminally differentiated effector memory CD45RA+ cells were excluded by CCR7 positive selection of CD45RO-negative cells. The sample comprised naive CD8+ T cells sorted from blood. This receptor was obtained from a woman younger than 45 in good health.

The CDR3 loop is CASSPLAGSSYNEQFF. The CDR3 region has the DNA TGTGCCAGCAGCCCTCTAGCGGGGAGCTCCTACAATGAGCAGTTCTTC. V gene TRBV13 combines with J gene TRBJ2-1; 9 bases align to TRBD2. V trimming: 5 bases; J trimming: 0 bases; junction bases outside the gene matches: 5. This CDR3 is 16 amino acids long. Germline lookup yields CDR1 PRHDT and CDR2 FYEKMQ (reference sequence).